This entry lists 15 T cell receptor beta chains sequenced from one sample in a study of siplizumab effects on memory and regulatory T cells. Only in-frame clones appear in the TCRdb table, and some are missing; sequencing was by immunoSEQ multiplex PCR. There are tens of thousands of clones in the sample; just over 95% occur only once, and 0.95% to 1.4% lies in the top ten. Sequenced sample: naive CD8+ T cells sorted from blood. All receptors come from a human donor in good health.

The chain uses TRBV13 and TRBJ2-6; 8 bases are a match to TRBD1. Germline trimming cut 7 bases from V and 3 bases from J; bases unmatched to any gene: 8. CDR1 PRHDT and CDR2 FYEKMQ come from the germline V gene (reference sequence). This CDR3 has 16 amino acids. The CDR3 spells CASTTTTGDGANVLTF. In DNA, the CDR3 is TGTGCCAGCACCACAACGACAGGGGATGGGGCCAACGTCCTGACTTTC.

The chain links TRBV7-2 to TRBJ2-2; D gene uncertain. Trimming took off 2 bases at V and 6 bases at J, with 7 bases between the two ends. The CDR3 has 13 amino acids. Germline lookup yields CDR1 SGHTA and CDR2 FQGNSA. The CDR3 DNA is TGTGCCAGCAGCTTATCAGTGGCCGGGGAGCTGTTTTTT. Protein product: CASSLSVAGELFF.

The chain links TRBV4-3 to TRBJ1-4; 8 bases agree with TRBD1. The CDR3 spans 15 residues. Germline assignment: CDR1 LGHNA and CDR2 YSLEER. V trimming: 0 bases; J trimming: 8 bases; junction bases outside the gene matches: 5. The CDR3 region is CASSQEDREGEKLFF. CDR3 bases: TGCGCCAGCAGCCAAGAGGACAGGGAAGGAGAAAAACTGTTTTTT.

The chain joins TRBV4-1 to TRBJ1-2; TRBD1 is a possible D gene (6 bases). This CDR3 is 14 amino acids long. Per the germline V gene, CDR1 is MGHRA and CDR2 is YSYEKL. V was clipped by 0 bases and J by 8 bases, with 13 bases between them. The CDR3 sequence is CASSQDAAGAGYTF. The CDR3 nucleotides are TGCGCCAGCAGCCAAGATGCGGCAGGGGCCGGCTACACCTTC.

The V and J genes are TRBV28 and TRBJ2-1, with 8 bases identical to TRBD2. The V gene's germline CDR1 is MDHEN and CDR2 SYDVKM. V dropped 3 bases and J dropped 4; count of bases not matched to a gene: 2. This CDR3 is 14 amino acids long. Here the CDR3 reads CASSFGREYNEQFF. The CDR3 DNA sequence: TGTGCCAGCAGTTTCGGGAGGGAATACAATGAGCAGTTCTTC.

This clone occurred once. The gene calls are TRBV28 and TRBJ2-7; tentative D call: TRBD2 (5 bases). Germline assignment: CDR1 MDHEN and CDR2 SYDVKM. Trimming cost V 5 bases and J 7 bases, with 18 bases left between them. This CDR3 is 14 amino acids long. The CDR3 loop reads CASSLTPGGGEQYF. The DNA for the CDR3 is TGTGCCAGCAGTCTCACCCCTGGAGGTGGGGAGCAGTACTTC. The entire variable domain, with the rest obtained from reference TRBV28 and TRBJ2-7, is as follows: DVKVTQSSRYLVKRTGEKVFLECVQDMDHENMFWYRQDPGLGLRLIYFSYDVKMKEKGDIPEGYSVSREKKERFSLILESASTNQTSMYLCASSLTPGGGEQYFGPGTRLTVT.

The chain recombines TRBV15 with TRBJ2-3; tentatively, D is TRBD2 (6 bases). This CDR3 has 13 amino acids. Germline loops: CDR1 LNHNV, CDR2 YYDKDF (reference sequence). V was pared by 2 bases and J by 5 bases, with 8 bases between. The DNA of the CDR3 is TGTGCCACCAGCAGAACCGGGGGAGATACGCAGTATTTT. Its protein product is CATSRTGGDTQYF.

This clone was detected a few times. V usage is TRBV5-8 and J usage is TRBJ2-7; D is unresolved. V lost 1 base to trimming and J lost 2 bases, with 13 bases between them. CDR3 length equals 15 residues. Germline CDR1 reads SGHTS; CDR2 reads YDEGEE. The DNA for the CDR3 is TGTGCCAGCAGCTTGAATTCATACGGGCCCTACGAGCAGTACTTC. It specifies CASSLNSYGPYEQYF. The full variable domain, completed using reference TRBV5-8 and TRBJ2-7, is EAGVTQSPTHLIKTRGQQATLRCSPISGHTSVYWYQQALGLGLQFLLWYDEGEERNRGNFPPRFSGRQFPNYSSELNVNALELEDSALYLCASSLNSYGPYEQYFGPGTRLTVT.

The chain is built from TRBV19 and TRBJ1-2, with TRBD1 as a possible D gene (6 bases). The CDR3 extends over 15 amino acids. The V gene lost 1 base and the J gene lost 3 bases, with 12 bases spanning the gap. Germline-derived CDR1 and CDR2 are LNHDA and SQIVND (reference sequence). CDR3 in amino acids: CASSIAGGGDYGYTF. DNA of the CDR3: TGTGCCAGTAGTATAGCGGGGGGCGGTGACTATGGCTACACCTTC.

The rearrangement links TRBV7-6 to TRBJ2-3; TRBD1 is a possible D gene (6 bases). Trimming removed 2 bases from V and 0 bases from J, with 18 bases in between. The CDR3 runs to 18 residues. Germline V CDR1 and CDR2: SGHVS, FNYEAQ. CDR3 nucleotides: TGTGCCAGCAGCTTACTTCCGGAAGGGGGAGTTAGCACAGATACGCAGTATTTT. The encoded protein is CASSLLPEGGVSTDTQYF.

The chain is built from TRBV13 and TRBJ2-7, with 12 bases aligning to TRBD2. The CDR3 totals 19 residues. V was pared by 6 bases and J by 1 base, with 16 bases of the junction left unmatched. Germline CDR1 PRHDT, CDR2 FYEKMQ (reference sequence). CDR3 bases: TGTGCCAGCAGTTCCACAGGCTCGACTAGCGGGAGTTGGTCCTACGAGCAGTACTTC. It translates to CASSSTGSTSGSWSYEQYF.

V is TRBV9 and J is TRBJ2-5, with D tentatively TRBD1 (5 bases). V shed 3 bases and J shed 4 bases, with 13 bases lying between them. Germline V gene lookup returns CDR1 SGDLS and CDR2 YYNGEE. The CDR3 has 14 amino acids. CDR3 amino acids: CASSGSGQGETQYF. CDR3 nucleotide sequence: TGTGCCAGCAGCGGATCCGGGCAGGGAGAGACCCAGTACTTC. The full variable domain, in which reference TRBV9 and TRBJ2-5 provide the parts outside the CDR3, is DSGVTQTPKHLITATGQRVTLRCSPRSGDLSVYWYQQSLDQGLQFLIQYYNGEERAKGNILERFSAQQFPDLHSELNLSSLELGDSALYFCASSGSGQGETQYFGPGTRLLVL.

This clone was observed a single time. This chain connects TRBV5-1 to TRBJ2-2; D gene unclear. This CDR3 contains 13 residues. Trimming removed 4 bases from V and 2 bases from J, with 6 bases in between. Germline V gene data show CDR1 as SGHRS and CDR2 as YFSETQ. DNA for the CDR3: TGCGCCAGCAGCATGACTAACACCGGGGAGCTGTTTTTT. Protein: CASSMTNTGELFF.

The genes are TRBV6-6 and TRBJ2-2, with D hard to call. This CDR3 spans 15 amino acids. V was trimmed by 5 bases and J by 4 bases, leaving 14 bases between them. The germline gives CDR1 MNHNY, CDR2 SVGAGI (reference sequence). CDR3 protein: CASSKTRAATGELFF. The CDR3 DNA reads as TGTGCCAGCAGTAAGACAAGGGCGGCCACCGGGGAGCTGTTTTTT.

V gene TRBV6-6 combines with J gene TRBJ1-3; D is uncertain. Trimming cost V 7 bases and J 4 bases, with 14 bases left between them. Germline V lookup: CDR1 MNHNY, CDR2 SVGAGI (reference sequence). The CDR3 length is 14 residues. The CDR3 coding sequence is TGTGCCAGCATTAACGGTCCTGAGGGAAACACCATATATTTT. This translates into CASINGPEGNTIYF.